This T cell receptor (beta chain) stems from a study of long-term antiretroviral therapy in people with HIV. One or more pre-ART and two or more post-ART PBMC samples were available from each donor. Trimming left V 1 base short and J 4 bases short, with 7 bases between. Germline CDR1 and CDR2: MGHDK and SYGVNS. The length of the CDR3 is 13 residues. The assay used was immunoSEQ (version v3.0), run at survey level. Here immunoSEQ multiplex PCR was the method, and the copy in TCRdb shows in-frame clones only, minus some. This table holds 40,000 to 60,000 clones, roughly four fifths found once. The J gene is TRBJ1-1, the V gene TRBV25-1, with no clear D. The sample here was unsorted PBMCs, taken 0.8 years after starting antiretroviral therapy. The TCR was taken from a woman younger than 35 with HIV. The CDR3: CASSELEGTEAFF. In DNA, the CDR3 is TGTGCCAGCAGTGAATTAGAGGGCACTGAAGCTTTCTTT. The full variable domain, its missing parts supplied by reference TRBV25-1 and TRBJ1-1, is EADIYQTPRYLVIGTGKKITLECSQTMGHDKMYWYQQDPGMELHLIHYSYGVNSTEKGDLSSESTVSRIRTEHFPLTLESARPSHTSQYLCASSELEGTEAFFGQGTRLTVV.